What follows is one T cell receptor (beta chain) and its context. Its antigen is currently unknown. These data are taken from a study of human thymus T cells. General study findings and limits: V and J genes seemed to be used with bias in thymic and blood repertoires.

Germline CDR1 reads KGHSH; CDR2 reads LQKENI. Trimming took 3 bases from V and 9 from J; bases not matched to a gene: 4. The CDR3 has 14 amino acids. Assay: immunoSEQ multiplex PCR; the TCRdb copy retains only in-frame clones and omits some. The sample yields tens of thousands of clones, about 94% seen once. V and J are TRBV18 and TRBJ2-5; 13 bases align to TRBD2. This TCR came from a boy younger than two with a congenital heart defect but otherwise immunologically healthy. Sequenced sample: blood. The CDR3 DNA sequence: TGTGCCAGCTCACCCCCGGGACTAGCGGGGCCCCAGTACTTC. Translated, it gives CASSPPGLAGPQYF.